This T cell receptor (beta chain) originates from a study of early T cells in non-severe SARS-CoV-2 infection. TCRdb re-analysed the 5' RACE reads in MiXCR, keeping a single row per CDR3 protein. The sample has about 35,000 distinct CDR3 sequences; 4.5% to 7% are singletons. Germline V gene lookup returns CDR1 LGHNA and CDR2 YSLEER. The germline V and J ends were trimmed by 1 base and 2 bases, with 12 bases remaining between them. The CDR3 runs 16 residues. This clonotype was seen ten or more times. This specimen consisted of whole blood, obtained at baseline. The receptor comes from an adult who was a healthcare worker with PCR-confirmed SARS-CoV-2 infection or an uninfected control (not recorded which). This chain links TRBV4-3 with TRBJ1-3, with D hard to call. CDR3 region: CASSQGVSSPGNTIYF. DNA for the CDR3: TGCGCCAGCAGCCAAGGCGTCTCCTCTCCTGGAAACACCATATATTTT.